A single sample is the source of the 3 T cell receptor beta chains below, sequenced in a study of blood T cell repertoires in COVID-19. TCRdb's table, derived via immunoSEQ multiplex PCR, lists solely in-frame clones and lacks some. The table includes hundreds of thousands of clones, 70% to 90% detected once. Input material: PBMCs or T cells enriched from blood (not recorded which). These receptors were taken from a woman aged 18-30 years with acute COVID-19.

The chain recombines TRBV7-9 with TRBJ1-5; D not resolved. CDR3 length equals 13 residues. With 6 bases removed from V and 7 bases from J, the gap between germline ends came to 13 bases. CDR1 is SEHNR and CDR2 is FQNEAQ in the germline V gene (reference sequence). The CDR3 nucleotides are TGTGCCAGCAGTCCAGGAGCGGGCCAGCCCCAGCATTTT. Its protein is CASSPGAGQPQHF.

The rearrangement links TRBV28 to TRBJ2-2, with D uncertain. The CDR3 has 15 amino acids. The germline V gene has CDR1 MDHEN and CDR2 SYDVKM. V was clipped by 10 bases and J by 4 bases, with 19 bases between them. For the CDR3, the DNA is TGTGCCACCCCTCCAACGGCCAAGCGCACCGGGGAGCTGTTTTTT. Its translation is CATPPTAKRTGELFF.

The genes are TRBV27 and TRBJ2-1; 9 bases fit TRBD1. Germline trimming cut 4 bases from V and 6 bases from J; bases unmatched to any gene: 10. The CDR3 consists of 16 residues. Germline CDR1 MNHEY, CDR2 SMNVEV (reference sequence). The CDR3, as DNA: TGTGCCAGCAGTTCTAGACCGGGACAGGGCACCAATGAGCAGTTCTTC. This encodes CASSSRPGQGTNEQFF.